This is a list of T cell receptor beta chains from one sample in a study of T cells in Graves' hyperthyroidism and ophthalmopathy. One entry per CDR3 protein, called by TCRdb with MiXCR from the multiplex PCR reads. The data show hundreds of thousands of distinct CDR3 sequences, 14% seen once. Sequencing input: blood. The source of these receptors is a woman under 30 with Graves' hyperthyroidism. The CDR3 runs from the conserved cysteine through the conserved F or W.

CDR3aa	v_gene	j_gene
CASDNLAGNTGELFF	TRBV5-8	TRBJ2-2
CAWSGEFYNEQFF	TRBV30	TRBJ2-1
CASSYRASGPPHNEQFF	TRBV6-2/TRBV6-3	TRBJ2-1
CASSDPVSAGVGETQYF	TRBV2	TRBJ2-5
CSARQAGVGEQYF	TRBV20-1	TRBJ2-7
CASRRGGQGDYEQYF	TRBV6-1	TRBJ2-7
CASSHAGGPQHF	TRBV6-2/TRBV6-3	TRBJ1-5
CASRGDGGTEAFF	TRBV5-1	TRBJ1-1
CASRNSWSGNEQFF	TRBV2	TRBJ2-1
CASSRRPTTNEKLFF	TRBV7-2	TRBJ1-4
CASSPGVGERQPQHF	TRBV18	TRBJ1-5
CASSLASGARYNEQFF	TRBV11-3	TRBJ2-1
CASSYWGEQFF	TRBV6-5	TRBJ2-1
CSVEVAETYGYTF	TRBV29-1	TRBJ1-2
CAIQDGAAYEQYF	TRBV6-4	TRBJ2-7
CASSTGGIYEQYF	TRBV19	TRBJ2-7
CASYPGRSYNEQFF	TRBV5-6	TRBJ2-1
CASSLELAGTPTDTQYF	TRBV7-9	TRBJ2-3
CASSQGGFQYF	TRBV6-1	TRBJ2-4
CASSEIEEETQYF	TRBV2	TRBJ2-5